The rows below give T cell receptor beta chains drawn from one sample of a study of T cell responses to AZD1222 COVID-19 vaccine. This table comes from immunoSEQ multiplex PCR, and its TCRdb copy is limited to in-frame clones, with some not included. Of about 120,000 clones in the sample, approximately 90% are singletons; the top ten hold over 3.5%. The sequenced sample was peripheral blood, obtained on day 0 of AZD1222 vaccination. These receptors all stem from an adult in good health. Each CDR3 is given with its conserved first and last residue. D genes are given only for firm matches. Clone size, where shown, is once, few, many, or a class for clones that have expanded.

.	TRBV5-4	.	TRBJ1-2	TGTGCCAGCAGGTTGGGCTGGGAGGGAGACTATGGCTACACCTTC	CASRLGWEGDYGYTF
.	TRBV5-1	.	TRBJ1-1	TGCGCCAGCAGCTCGGGAGCCCCAACGAACACTGAAGCTTTCTTT	CASSSGAPTNTEAFF
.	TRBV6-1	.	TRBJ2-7	TGTGCCAGCAGTGATAGTACCAGCTCCTACGAGCAGTACTTC	CASSDSTSSYEQYF
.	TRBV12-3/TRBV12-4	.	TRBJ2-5	TGTGCCAGCAGTTTCCGGCGCCAAGAGACCCAGTACTTC	CASSFRRQETQYF
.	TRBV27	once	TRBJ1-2	TGTGCCAGCAGTTCCGGGGTGAGGGGGTACCGTGTAGGCTACACCTTC	CASSSGVRGYRVGYTF
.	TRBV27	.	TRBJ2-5	TGTGCCAGCAGTCCCGACCTTCTAGTCGGGACCCAGTACTTC	CASSPDLLVGTQYF
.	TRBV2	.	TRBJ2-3	TGTGCCAGCAGTGAGGAAAGGGTCCCAGATACGCAGTATTTT	CASSEERVPDTQYF
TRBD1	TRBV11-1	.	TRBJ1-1	TGTGCCAGCAGCTACACAGGGGATTGGACTGAAGCTTTCTTT	CASSYTGDWTEAFF
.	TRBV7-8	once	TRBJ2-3	TGTGCCAGCAGCTTAGAGGTTAGCGGCACAGATACGCAGTATTTT	CASSLEVSGTDTQYF
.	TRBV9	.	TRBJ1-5	TGTGCCAGCAGCCTAGAAGGGGGGGATCAGCCCCAGCATTTT	CASSLEGGDQPQHF
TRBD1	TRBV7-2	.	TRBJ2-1	TGTGCCAGCAGCTTAGACCACCTGACAACAGGGGGCGAGCAGTTCTTC	CASSLDHLTTGGEQFF
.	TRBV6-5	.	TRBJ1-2	TGTGCCAGCGAGGTCTCGGGAGTCTACACCTTC	CASEVSGVYTF
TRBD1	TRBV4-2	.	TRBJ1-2	TGTGCCAGCAGCCAAGAAGACAGGGGGCCCCTCTATGGCTACACCTTC	CASSQEDRGPLYGYTF
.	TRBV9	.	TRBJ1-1	TGTGCCAGCGGCAGGGGGAACACTGAAGCTTTCTTT	CASGRGNTEAFF
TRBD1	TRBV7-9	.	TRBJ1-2	TGTGCCAGCAGCACGGGACAGGGCGCACTCGATGGCTACACCTTC	CASSTGQGALDGYTF
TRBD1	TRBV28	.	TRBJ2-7	TGTGCCAGCAGTTTAGGAGGACAGGGGACCTACGAGCAGTACTTC	CASSLGGQGTYEQYF
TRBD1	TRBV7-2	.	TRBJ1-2	TGTGCCAGCTCCCGGGACAGCCTCTATGGCTACACCTTC	CASSRDSLYGYTF
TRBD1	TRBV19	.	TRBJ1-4	TGTGCCAGTAGTACAACAGGGGGCGCGCAGGAAAAACTGTTTTTT	CASSTTGGAQEKLFF
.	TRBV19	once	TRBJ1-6	TGTGCCAGTAGTCCCCGAACAGGATGGGGTTCACCCCTCCACTTT	CASSPRTGWGSPLHF
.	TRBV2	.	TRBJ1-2	TGTGCCAGCAGTGAAGCGCTTGTAACTGGCTACACCTTC	CASSEALVTGYTF
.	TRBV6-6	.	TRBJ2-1	TGTGCCAGCAGGCCACGGAACAGGGTTTGGGACAATGAGCAGTTCTTC	CASRPRNRVWDNEQFF
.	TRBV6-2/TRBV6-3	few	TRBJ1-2	TGTGCCAGCAGTGCCGGGCAGCTTCGTTACTATGGCTACACCTTC	CASSAGQLRYYGYTF
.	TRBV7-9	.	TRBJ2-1	TGTGCCAGCAGCTTAGAATGGGGAGCCTACAATGAGCAGTTCTTC	CASSLEWGAYNEQFF
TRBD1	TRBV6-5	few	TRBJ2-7	TGTGCCAGCAGTACCCGGGACAGGGTGAAAGGGCAGTACTTC	CASSTRDRVKGQYF
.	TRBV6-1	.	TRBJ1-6	TGTGCCAGCAGTGAAGCGCCCGGGAGGGGCGGTTCACCCCTCCACTTT	CASSEAPGRGGSPLHF
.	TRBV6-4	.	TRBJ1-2	TGTGCCAGCAGTCTTCGGGAGCCATACACCTATGGCTACACCTTC	CASSLREPYTYGYTF
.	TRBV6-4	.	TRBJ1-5	TGTGCCAGCAGTAACGACAGAGGCAATCAGCCCCAGCATTTT	CASSNDRGNQPQHF
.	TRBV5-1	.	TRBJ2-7	TGCGCCAGCAGCTTGGCCACCAACTTAAACTACGAGCAGTACTTC	CASSLATNLNYEQYF
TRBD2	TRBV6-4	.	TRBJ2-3	TGTGCCAGCAGTGCAACTAGCGGTAGCACAGATACGCAGTATTTT	CASSATSGSTDTQYF
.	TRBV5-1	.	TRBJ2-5	TGCGCCAGCAAGAACGACACCCCATCGGGGGAGACCCAGTACTTC	CASKNDTPSGETQYF
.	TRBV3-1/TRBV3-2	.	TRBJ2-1	TGTGCCAGCAGAAAGGAGGAGTCGTACAATGAGCAGTTCTTC	CASRKEESYNEQFF
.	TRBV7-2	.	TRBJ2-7	TGTGCCAGCAGCTTAGTAGCCCCCTCCTACGAGCAGTACTTC	CASSLVAPSYEQYF
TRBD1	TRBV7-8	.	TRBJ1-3	TGTGCCAGCAGCTCTTGGGACAGGGACTTCAACACCATATATTTT	CASSSWDRDFNTIYF
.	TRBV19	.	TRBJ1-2	TGTGCCAGTAAGGTCGGGGGCGACTATGGCTACACCTTC	CASKVGGDYGYTF
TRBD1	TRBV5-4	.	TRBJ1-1	TGTGCCAGCAGCTTGGCCACAGGGGGATTCACTGAAGCTTTCTTT	CASSLATGGFTEAFF
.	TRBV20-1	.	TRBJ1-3	TGCAGTGCTAGTGTCGGGACTGGAAACACCATATATTTT	CSASVGTGNTIYF
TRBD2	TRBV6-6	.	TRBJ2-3	TGTGCCAGCAGCCGACTAGCGGGGGACACGTCTAGACCCACAGATACGCAGTATTTT	CASSRLAGDTSRPTDTQYF
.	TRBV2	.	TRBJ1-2	TGTGCCAGCGTCCACAGGGCCTATGGCTACACCTTC	CASVHRAYGYTF
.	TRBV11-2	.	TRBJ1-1	TGTGCCAGCAGCTTAGCTTGGGGTGGCACTGAAGCTTTCTTT	CASSLAWGGTEAFF
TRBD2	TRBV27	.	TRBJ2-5	TGTGCCAGCAGTTCGGCTAGCGGGGGATGGAGGGGAGAGACCCAGTACTTC	CASSSASGGWRGETQYF
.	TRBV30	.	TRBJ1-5	TGTGCCTGGAGTGTACAGGGCGGTCAGCCCCAGCATTTT	CAWSVQGGQPQHF
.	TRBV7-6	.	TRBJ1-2	TGTGCCAGCAGCCCCCGGGACCTAAGGGGCTACACCTTC	CASSPRDLRGYTF
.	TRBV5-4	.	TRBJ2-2	TGTGCCAGCAGCTCCCCCGGGCAGGGTACGGCCGGGGAGCTGTTTTTT	CASSSPGQGTAGELFF
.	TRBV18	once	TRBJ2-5	TGTGCCAGCTCACCACCCTCCCAAGAGACCCAGTACTTC	CASSPPSQETQYF
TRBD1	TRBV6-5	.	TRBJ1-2	TGTGCCAGCAGCCAATCCTCCGACAGGGACGGTGGCTACACCTTC	CASSQSSDRDGGYTF
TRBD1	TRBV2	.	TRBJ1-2	TGTGCCAGCAGGAGGGGGGCGGGACAGAACTATGGCTACACCTTC	CASRRGAGQNYGYTF
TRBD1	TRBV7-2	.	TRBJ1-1	TGTGCCAGCAGCTTATGGACAGGCGCTCGGAACACTGAAGCTTTCTTT	CASSLWTGARNTEAFF
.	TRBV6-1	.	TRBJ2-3	TGTGCCAGCAGTGAAGCCCGGGCCCCAGATACGCAGTATTTT	CASSEARAPDTQYF
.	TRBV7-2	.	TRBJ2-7	TGTGCCAGCAGCTTCGGGGGCCCCTACGAGCAGTACTTC	CASSFGGPYEQYF
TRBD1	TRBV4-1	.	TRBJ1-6	TGCGCCAGCAGCCGAGTCCGGGACAGACAATCACCCCTCCACTTT	CASSRVRDRQSPLHF
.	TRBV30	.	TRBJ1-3	TGTGCCTGGAGTGCCCTTCGGGGTGGAAACACCATATATTTT	CAWSALRGGNTIYF
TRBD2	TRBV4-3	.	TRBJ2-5	TGCGCCAGCAGCCAAGTTTTTGCGGGGGGGCGAGAGACCCAGTACTTC	CASSQVFAGGRETQYF
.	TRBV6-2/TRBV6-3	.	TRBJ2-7	TGTGCCAGCAGTTACCCCCGTGGCAGGCCCGACCACGAGCAGTACTTC	CASSYPRGRPDHEQYF
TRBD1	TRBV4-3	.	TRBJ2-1	TGCGCCAGCAGCCAAACGGCGCGGGACAGGGAGTTCTTC	CASSQTARDREFF
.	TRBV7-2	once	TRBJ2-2	TGTGCCAGCAGCTTGGGTGGGGCTGGAGGCGGGGAGCTGTTTTTT	CASSLGGAGGGELFF